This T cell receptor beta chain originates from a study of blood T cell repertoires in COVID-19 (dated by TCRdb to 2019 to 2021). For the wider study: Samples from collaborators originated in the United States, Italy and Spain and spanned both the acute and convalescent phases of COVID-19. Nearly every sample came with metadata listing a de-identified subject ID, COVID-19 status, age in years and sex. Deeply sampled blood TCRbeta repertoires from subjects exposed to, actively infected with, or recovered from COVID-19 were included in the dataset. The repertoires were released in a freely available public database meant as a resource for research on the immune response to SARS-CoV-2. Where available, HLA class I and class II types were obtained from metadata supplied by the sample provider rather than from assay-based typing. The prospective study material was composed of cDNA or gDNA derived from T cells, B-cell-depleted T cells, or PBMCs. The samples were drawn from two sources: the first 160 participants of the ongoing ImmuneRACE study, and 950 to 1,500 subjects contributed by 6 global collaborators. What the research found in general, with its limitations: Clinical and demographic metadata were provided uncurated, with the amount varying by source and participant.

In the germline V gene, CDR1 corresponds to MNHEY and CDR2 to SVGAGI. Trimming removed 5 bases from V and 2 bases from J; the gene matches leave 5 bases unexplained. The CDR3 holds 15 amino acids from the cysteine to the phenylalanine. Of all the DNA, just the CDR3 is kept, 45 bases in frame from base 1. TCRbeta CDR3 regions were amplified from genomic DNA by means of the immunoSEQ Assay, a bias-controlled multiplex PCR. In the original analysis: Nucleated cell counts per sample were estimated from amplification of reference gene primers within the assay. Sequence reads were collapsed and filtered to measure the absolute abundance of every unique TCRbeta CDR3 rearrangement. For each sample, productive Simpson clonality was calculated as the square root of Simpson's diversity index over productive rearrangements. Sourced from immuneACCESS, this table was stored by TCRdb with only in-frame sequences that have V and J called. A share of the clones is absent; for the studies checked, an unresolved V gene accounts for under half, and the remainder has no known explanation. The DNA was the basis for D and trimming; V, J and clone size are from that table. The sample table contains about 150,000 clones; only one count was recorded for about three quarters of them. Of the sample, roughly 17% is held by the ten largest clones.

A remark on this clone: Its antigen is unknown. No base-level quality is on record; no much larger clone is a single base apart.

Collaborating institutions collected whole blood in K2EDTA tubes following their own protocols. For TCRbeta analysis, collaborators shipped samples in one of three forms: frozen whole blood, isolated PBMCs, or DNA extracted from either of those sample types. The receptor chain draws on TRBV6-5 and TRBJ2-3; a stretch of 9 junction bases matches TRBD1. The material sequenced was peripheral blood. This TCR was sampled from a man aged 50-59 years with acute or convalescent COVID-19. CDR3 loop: CASSPRTGDTDTQYF. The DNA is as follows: TGTGCCAGCAGTCCCCGGACAGGGGACACAGATACGCAGTATTTT.